This TCR beta chain was retrieved from a study of blood T cell repertoires in COVID-19. In the study overall: Whether acute or convalescent, the COVID-19 samples came from the United States, Italy and Spain.

The authors' processing: Estimation of nucleated cell counts relied on the amplification of reference gene primers. The assay was immunoSEQ multiplex PCR, and TCRdb's table has in-frame clones only and misses some. V and J calls and clone size are copied from that table; D and trimming were computed from the DNA. The sample carries some 330,000 clones, over 85% recorded once. Germline V gene sequence: CDR1 SNHLY, CDR2 FYNNEI. V was trimmed by 5 bases and J by 3 bases, leaving 11 bases between them. This CDR3 comprises 14 residues. This clone turned up a few times. While infection was still active, Seattle patients were enrolled and then followed longitudinally.

The origin of this receptor is a woman in her 30s with COVID-19, enrolled during active disease. The source material was peripheral blood. The chain joins TRBV2 to TRBJ2-4; weak D call: TRBD1 (5 bases). CDR3 DNA sequence: TGTGCCAGCAGTCCCCAGGGCGGCAAAAACATTCAGTACTTC. Its protein is CASSPQGGKNIQYF.